A single sample is the source of the 12 T cell receptor beta chains below, sequenced in a study of blood T cell repertoires in COVID-19. This table comes from immunoSEQ multiplex PCR, and its TCRdb copy is limited to in-frame clones, with some not included. The sample has about 350,000 clones, 91% seen once; the top ten hold under 3.5%. Sample: peripheral blood. The source is a woman between 18 and 30 years old who had recovered from COVID-19.

The rearrangement uses TRBV21-1 and TRBJ1-1; whether TRBD1, the table's D call, matches the DNA was not checked. TRBV21-1 corresponds to a pseudogene. The CDR3 runs 15 residues. The CDR3 DNA reads TGTGCCAGCAGCAAATCAGCAGGGGAGAACACTGAAGCTTTCTTT. Its translation: CASSKSAGENTEAFF.

This chain connects TRBV3-1 (or the pseudogene TRBV3-2) to TRBJ1-5; D gene ambiguous. The CDR3 spans 13 residues. Trimming stripped 0 bases from V and 5 bases from J, with 5 bases between. Germline lookup yields CDR1 LGHDT and CDR2 YNNKEL (reference sequence). This CDR3 is CASSQDQYQPQHF. The CDR3 DNA reads TGTGCCAGCAGCCAAGATCAATATCAGCCCCAGCATTTT.

The chain links TRBV27 to TRBJ1-2; D remains unclear. Per germline, CDR1 MNHEY and CDR2 SMNVEV (reference sequence). This CDR3 contains 13 residues. V lost 6 bases to trimming and J lost 6 bases, with 14 bases between them. The chain's CDR3 is CASSPGWGDGYTF. The CDR3 region has the DNA TGTGCCAGCAGCCCCGGGTGGGGAGATGGCTACACCTTC.

The J gene is TRBJ2-2, the V gene TRBV4-1; D call uncertain. CDR3 length equals 15 residues. The ends were cut back, 0 bases at V and 5 bases at J, with 10 bases in the middle. Germline CDR1 MGHRA, CDR2 YSYEKL. As DNA, the CDR3 is TGCGCCAGCAGCCAAGATCTTATGTTAACCGGGGAGCTGTTTTTT. This sequence encodes CASSQDLMLTGELFF.

This clone was seen a few times. The gene calls are TRBV7-9 and TRBJ2-1, with D possibly TRBD2 on 5 matching bases. This CDR3 is 15 amino acids long. V was clipped by 5 bases and J by 0 bases, with 11 bases between them. The germline V gene has CDR1 SEHNR and CDR2 FQNEAQ (reference sequence). In DNA, the CDR3 is TGTGCCAGCAGCCCCAGCGGAAGCTCCTACAATGAGCAGTTCTTC. Its protein is CASSPSGSSYNEQFF.

This clone occurred once. The V and J genes are TRBV7-9 and TRBJ1-1; 8 bases match TRBD1. J was trimmed by 1 base and V by 5 bases; bases with no gene match: 12. Germline CDR1 reads SEHNR; CDR2 reads FQNEAQ (reference sequence). The CDR3 is made up of 17 amino acids. The chain's CDR3 is CASSVDPSDRANTEAFF. The CDR3 bases are TGTGCCAGCAGCGTTGACCCATCGGACAGGGCGAACACTGAAGCTTTCTTT.

The chain couples TRBV27 to TRBJ2-1; a weak D match, TRBD2 (6 bases). CDR3 length equals 15 residues. The ends were cut back, 5 bases at V and 4 bases at J, with 15 bases in the middle. Germline V lookup: CDR1 MNHEY, CDR2 SMNVEV (reference sequence). The CDR3: CASSLEGRLYNEQFF. The CDR3 DNA follows: TGTGCCAGCAGTCTGGAGGGACGCCTATACAATGAGCAGTTCTTC.

This clone came up once. The chain couples TRBV29-1 to TRBJ2-1; the D gene is possibly TRBD2 (6 bases). This CDR3 comprises 12 residues. CDR1 and CDR2 (germline): SQVTM, ANQGSEA. V was shortened by 0 bases and J by 9 bases, with 9 bases between the two germline ends. As DNA, the CDR3 is TGCAGCGTTGAAGAGGACTACCCTGAGCAGTTCTTC. Translating it yields CSVEEDYPEQFF.

The rearrangement links TRBV4-1 to TRBJ1-1, with D maybe TRBD1 (5 bases). Germline lookup yields CDR1 MGHRA and CDR2 YSYEKL. V was shortened by 6 bases and J by 1 base, with 12 bases between the two germline ends. The CDR3 spans 14 residues. For the CDR3, the DNA is TGCGCCAGCAGAGTCCAGGGAAGGAACACTGAAGCTTTCTTT. The encoded protein is CASRVQGRNTEAFF.

The V and J genes are TRBV7-2 and TRBJ2-1; D unresolved. Germline V gene data show CDR1 as SGHTA and CDR2 as FQGNSA. Trimming took 6 bases from V and 8 from J, leaving 23 bases between them. The CDR3 contains 16 residues. The CDR3 bases are TGTGCCAGCAGTTATAGGTTAACTACCCTTATCGATGAGCAGTTCTTC. Translating it yields CASSYRLTTLIDEQFF.

This rearrangement joins TRBV19 to TRBJ1-5; 7 bases map to TRBD1. V lost 5 bases to trimming and J lost 5 bases; unmatched junction nucleotides: 12. CDR1 and CDR2 (germline): LNHDA, SQIVND (reference sequence). This CDR3 has 16 residues. The CDR3 DNA reads TGTGCCAGTAGTCTCCCCTGGACAGGTTCTTATCAGCCCCAGCATTTT. Residues: CASSLPWTGSYQPQHF.

The gene calls are TRBV4-2 and TRBJ2-7; tentative D call: TRBD2 (6 bases). The V end was cut by 0 bases, the J end by 7 bases, with 13 bases between. The CDR3 length is 14 residues. CDR1 and CDR2 (germline): LGHNA, YNFKEQ. The DNA for the CDR3 is TGTGCCAGCAGCCAAGATACGGGAGCGAGGGAGCAGTACGTC. Translated, it gives CASSQDTGAREQYV.